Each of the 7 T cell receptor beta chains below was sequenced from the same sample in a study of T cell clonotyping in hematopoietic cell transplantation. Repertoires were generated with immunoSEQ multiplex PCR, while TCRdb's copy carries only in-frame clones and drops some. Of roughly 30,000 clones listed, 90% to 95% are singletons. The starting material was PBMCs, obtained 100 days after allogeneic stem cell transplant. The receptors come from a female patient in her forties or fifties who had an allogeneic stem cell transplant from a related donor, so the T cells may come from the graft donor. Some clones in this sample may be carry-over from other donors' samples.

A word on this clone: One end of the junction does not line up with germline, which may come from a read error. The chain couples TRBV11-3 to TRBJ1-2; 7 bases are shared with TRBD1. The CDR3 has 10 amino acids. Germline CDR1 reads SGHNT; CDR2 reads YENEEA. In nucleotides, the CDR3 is TGTGCCAGCAGCTTGACAGGGCCCCTTTTC. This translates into CASSLTGPLF.

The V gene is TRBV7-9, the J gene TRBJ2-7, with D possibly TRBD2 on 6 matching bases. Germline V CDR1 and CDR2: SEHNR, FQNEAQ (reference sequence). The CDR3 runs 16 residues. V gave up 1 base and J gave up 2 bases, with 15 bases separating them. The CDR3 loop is CASSLGGSGGTYEQYF. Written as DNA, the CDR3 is TGTGCCAGCAGCTTAGGGGGGAGTGGGGGGACCTACGAGCAGTACTTC.

CDR3 nucleotide sequence: TGTGCCAGCAGCAATCCAGGGGGGGGTGCAATCATTCAGTACTTC. Protein product: CASSNPGGGAIIQYF. V gene TRBV5-8 combines with J gene TRBJ2-4; either TRBD1 or TRBD2 may supply D (7 bases each). The CDR3 is 15 amino acids. Trimming took off 4 bases at V and 9 bases at J, with 20 bases between the two ends. CDR1 and CDR2 (germline): SGHTS, YDEGEE.

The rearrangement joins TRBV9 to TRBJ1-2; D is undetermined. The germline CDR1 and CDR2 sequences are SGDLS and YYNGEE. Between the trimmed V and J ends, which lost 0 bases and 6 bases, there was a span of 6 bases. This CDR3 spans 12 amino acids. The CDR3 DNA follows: TGTGCCAGCAGCGTAGGGGGAGATGGCTACACCTTC. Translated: CASSVGGDGYTF.

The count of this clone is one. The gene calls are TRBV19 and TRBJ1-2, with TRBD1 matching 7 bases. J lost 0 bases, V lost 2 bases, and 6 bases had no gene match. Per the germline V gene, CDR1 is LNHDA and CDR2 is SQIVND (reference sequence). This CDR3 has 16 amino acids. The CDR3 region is CASSIYGGTANYGYTF. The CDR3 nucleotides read TGTGCCAGTAGTATATACGGCGGGACAGCTAACTATGGCTACACCTTC. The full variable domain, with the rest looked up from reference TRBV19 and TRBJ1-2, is DGGITQSPKYLFRKEGQNVTLSCEQNLNHDAMYWYRQDPGQGLRLIYYSQIVNDFQKGDIAEGYSVSREKKESFPLTVTSAQKNPTAFYLCASSIYGGTANYGYTFGSGTRLTVV.

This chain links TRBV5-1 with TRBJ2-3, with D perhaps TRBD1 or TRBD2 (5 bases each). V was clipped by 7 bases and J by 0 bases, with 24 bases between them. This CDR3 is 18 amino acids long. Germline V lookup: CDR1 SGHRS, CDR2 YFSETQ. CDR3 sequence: CASAHPERGPRSTDTQYF. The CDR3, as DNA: TGCGCCAGCGCGCACCCAGAGAGGGGCCCCAGAAGCACAGATACGCAGTATTTT.

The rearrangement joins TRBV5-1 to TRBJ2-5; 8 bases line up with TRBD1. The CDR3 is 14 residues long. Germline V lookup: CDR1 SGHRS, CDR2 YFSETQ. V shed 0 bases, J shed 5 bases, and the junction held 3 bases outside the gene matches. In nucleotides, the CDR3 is TGCGCCAGCAGCTTGGACAGGGGGGTGGAGACCCAGTACTTC. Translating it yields CASSLDRGVETQYF.